The sequence of this TCR beta chain was determined in a study of blood T cell repertoires in COVID-19. The wider study: Sites across the United States, Italy and Spain contributed samples from acute and convalescent COVID-19. PBMCs, B-cell-depleted T cells, or T cells were the source of the cDNA or gDNA that made up the material.

Cohorts were based on clinical histories the participants reported. Two negative PCRs, clearance, or symptom resolution were required of recovered Cohort 3 donors. TCRdb's table, derived via immunoSEQ multiplex PCR, lists solely in-frame clones and lacks some. This sample yields about 250,000 clones, of which roughly 90% are seen a single time; 2.5% to 3% belongs to the top ten. Material: PBMCs or T cells enriched from blood (not recorded which). The source of this sequence is a woman aged 45-59 years who had recovered from COVID-19.

The CDR3 sequence: CASSQWTGDQPQHF. The CDR3 DNA is TGCGCCAGCAGCCAATGGACAGGGGATCAGCCCCAGCATTTT. The J gene is TRBJ1-5, the V gene TRBV4-3, with 9 bases identical to TRBD1. In germline, CDR1 is LGHNA, CDR2 YSLEER. J gave up 5 bases and V 2 bases, and 1 base lay outside the gene matches. The CDR3 has 14 residues.